These 15 T cell receptor beta chains were all obtained from the same sample, sequenced in a study of T cells in Graves' hyperthyroidism and ophthalmopathy. The source material, RNA transcripts, was used to amplify TCR beta CDR3 regions. HTBI primers drove first-round RT-PCR of the TCR CDR3. TCRdb re-called the multiplex PCR reads through MiXCR, storing one row per CDR3 protein. This table has under 300,000 distinct CDR3 sequences, less than 30% appearing once. Specimen: blood. These receptors were obtained from a man between 35 and 55 years old with Graves' hyperthyroidism that later progressed to Graves' ophthalmopathy.

There are many counts of this clonotype. The V call is TRBV5-1, the J call TRBJ1-5; D gene uncertain. Per germline, CDR1 SGHRS and CDR2 YFSETQ. The V gene lost 5 bases and the J gene lost 5 bases, with 14 bases spanning the gap. CDR3 length equals 14 residues. The CDR3 nucleotides read TGCGCCAGCAGTTACCGGGCCGGGGATCAGCCCCAGCATTTT. Its protein product is CASSYRAGDQPQHF.

This clonotype showed up many times. This may arise from a read error, as a much more abundant clone is one base away. V usage is TRBV2 and J usage is TRBJ2-5; the D is unclear. The CDR3 totals 11 residues. The V end lost 6 bases, the J end lost 1 base, and 3 bases lay between the germline ends. Per germline, CDR1 SNHLY and CDR2 FYNNEI. CDR3 DNA: TGTGCCAGCAGACGCCAAGAGACCCAGTACTTC. It codes for CASRRQETQYF.

This clonotype occurred many times. In DNA, the CDR3 is TGTGCCACCAGTGGCTACACCTTC. Its protein is CATSGYTF. The genes are TRBV24-1 and TRBJ1-2, with D uncertain. Per germline, CDR1 KGHDR and CDR2 SFDVKD. The V end lost 5 bases, the J end lost 9 bases, and 0 bases lay between the germline ends. CDR3 length: 8 amino acids.

This clonotype was recorded at least ten times. The V and J genes are TRBV4-1 and TRBJ1-5; maybe TRBD1 (6 bases). The CDR3 is made up of 16 amino acids. V was pared by 1 base and J by 4 bases, with 14 bases between. Germline lookup yields CDR1 MGHRA and CDR2 YSYEKL. CDR3 coding DNA: TGCGCCAGCAGCCAAGTTGGAGGGGGTAGGAATCAGCCCCAGCATTTT. Translated: CASSQVGGGRNQPQHF.

In this sample, this clonotype turned up many times. The V call is TRBV20-1, the J call TRBJ2-7, with 9 bases that match TRBD1. The CDR3 consists of 16 residues. The V and J ends lost 0 bases and 7 bases, in that order; junction bases with no gene match: 13. Germline V CDR1 and CDR2: DFQATT, SNEGSKA (reference sequence). The CDR3 loop is CSARDLRGQGFKEQYF. The CDR3 coding sequence is TGCAGTGCTAGAGATCTTAGGGGACAGGGTTTTAAGGAGCAGTACTTC.

This clonotype was seen a single time. The V and J genes are TRBV6-5 and TRBJ1-5; TRBD1 is a possible D gene (5 bases). This CDR3 comprises 14 residues. CDR1 and CDR2 (germline): MNHEY, SVGAGI. The germline V and J ends were trimmed by 0 bases and 6 bases, with 9 bases remaining between them. Here the CDR3 reads CASSYSGAGQPQHF. Here the CDR3 DNA reads TGTGCCAGCAGTTACTCCGGGGCAGGTCAGCCCCAGCATTTT.

At least ten counts were recorded for this clonotype. The chain carries TRBV19 and TRBJ2-7; 8 bases line up with TRBD2. In germline, CDR1 is LNHDA, CDR2 SQIVND (reference sequence). The CDR3 sequence is 17 residues long. V was clipped by 4 bases and J by 0 bases; unmatched bases: 11. The CDR3 nucleotides read TGTGCCAGTAGTACATTAGGACGGGAGGGCTCCTCCTACGAGCAGTACTTC. Protein: CASSTLGREGSSYEQYF.

There are many counts of this clonotype. V gene TRBV20-1 combines with J gene TRBJ2-5, with D perhaps matching TRBD1 (5 bases). Trimming cost V 0 bases and J 4 bases, with 6 bases left between them. Germline-derived CDR1 and CDR2 are DFQATT and SNEGSKA (reference sequence). CDR3 length equals 12 residues. The CDR3 sequence: CSARDRVETQYF. The CDR3 region has the DNA TGCAGTGCTAGAGACAGGGTAGAGACCCAGTACTTC.

This clonotype was seen at least ten times. This chain connects TRBV5-1 to TRBJ2-7; 7 bases fit TRBD1. Looked up from germline, CDR1 is SGHRS and CDR2 is YFSETQ. The CDR3 consists of 14 residues. J gave up 2 bases and V 4 bases, and 6 bases lay outside the gene matches. CDR3 protein: CASSIGTATYEQYF. CDR3 DNA: TGCGCCAGCAGCATCGGGACAGCCACCTACGAGCAGTACTTC.

This clonotype was detected many times. The V and J genes are TRBV4-2 and TRBJ2-3; TRBD1 matches 7 bases. The CDR3 length is 17 residues. J was trimmed by 3 bases and V by 2 bases; bases with no gene match: 11. In germline, CDR1 is LGHNA, CDR2 YNFKEQ. For the CDR3, the DNA is TGTGCCAGCAGCCAAAACCCGGGACAGAGCAGGACAGATACGCAGTATTTT. Its protein product is CASSQNPGQSRTDTQYF.

V gene TRBV28 combines with J gene TRBJ2-7; D is perhaps TRBD2 (5 bases). Germline values: CDR1 MDHEN, CDR2 SYDVKM. This CDR3 has 14 residues. The ends were cut back, 3 bases at V and 4 bases at J, with 13 bases in the middle. The CDR3 reads CASSLTNTRYEQYF. The CDR3 DNA sequence: TGTGCCAGCAGTTTGACTAATACAAGGTACGAGCAGTACTTC.

This clonotype was counted ten times or more. The CDR3 region is CASSPGSSTGELFF. The CDR3 DNA is TGTGCCAGCAGCCCCGGGAGTTCGACCGGGGAGCTGTTTTTT. This chain uses TRBV7-2 with TRBJ2-2, with a possible D match to TRBD2 (6 bases). The CDR3 has 14 residues. The V gene's germline CDR1 is SGHTA and CDR2 FQGNSA. V was shortened by 5 bases and J by 5 bases, with 12 bases between the two germline ends.

This clonotype has just one count. This chain links TRBV15 with TRBJ1-1; D unclear. The CDR3 contains 13 residues. With 6 bases removed from V and 8 bases from J, the gap between germline ends came to 16 bases. Germline V lookup: CDR1 LNHNV, CDR2 YYDKDF (reference sequence). The chain's CDR3 is CATSWAEVGEAFF. The CDR3 nucleotides read TGTGCCACCAGTTGGGCCGAGGTTGGAGAAGCTTTCTTT. The full variable domain, rest sourced from reference TRBV15 and TRBJ1-1, is DAMVIQNPRYQVTQFGKPVTLSCSQTLNHNVMYWYQQKSSQAPKLLFHYYDKDFNNEADTPDNFQSRRPNTSFCFLDIRSPGLGDTAMYLCATSWAEVGEAFFGQGTRLTVV.

This clonotype was seen many times. The CDR3 nucleotides are TGTGCCAGCAGTCCTTCCGGGACCCCCGCCGAGACCCAGTACTTC. Protein product: CASSPSGTPAETQYF. This chain joins TRBV12-3 or TRBV12-4 and TRBJ2-5; D possibly matches TRBD1 or TRBD2 (5 bases each). The CDR3 has 15 amino acids. V lost 5 bases to trimming and J lost 5 bases, with 18 bases between them.

This clonotype was counted at least ten times. The chain is built from TRBV7-9 and TRBJ1-1; 7 bases line up with TRBD1. With 5 bases clipped from V and 0 bases from J, the junction kept 3 bases outside the gene matches. The CDR3 loop spans 14 amino acids. Germline-derived CDR1 and CDR2 are SEHNR and FQNEAQ (reference sequence). CDR3 in DNA: TGTGCCAGCAGCCGACAGGGTGTGAACACTGAAGCTTTCTTT. This translates into CASSRQGVNTEAFF.